This T cell receptor beta chain was recorded in a study of blood T cells in healthy people across ages. Trimming took 0 bases from V and 5 from J, leaving 19 bases between them. CDR1 MGHRA and CDR2 YSYEKL come from the germline V gene. CDR3 length equals 18 residues. A J-beta primer mix and a sample-barcoded 5' primer were used in a second PCR of roughly 6 to 11 cycles. TCRdb called the 5' RACE reads again in MiXCR, with one record for every CDR3 protein. The table has about 1.1 million distinct CDR3 sequences, under 40% seen once. The rearrangement uses TRBV4-1 and TRBJ2-2, with D unclear. This receptor was identified in a man aged 18 to 29 in good health. The specimen sequenced was blood. CDR3: CASSQEGGREPRTGELFF. DNA of the CDR3: TGCGCCAGCAGCCAAGAAGGCGGCCGCGAACCAAGGACCGGGGAGCTGTTTTTT.